This is a list of T cell receptor beta chains from one sample in a study of CD8+ T cells in alopecia areata. Sequenced by immunoSEQ multiplex PCR; TCRdb stores in-frame clones only, minus some. The table includes over 150,000 clones, roughly three fifths detected once. The specimen was CD8+ T cells sorted from blood. The receptors derive from a human donor in good health. Both conserved end residues are part of each CDR3. A D gene is named only where the DNA matches it firmly. Part of the rows lack a size; the others show once, few, many or a class for expanded clones.

CDR3: CASTLVFGYEQYF
DNA: TGTGCCAGCACCCTCGTGTTTGGCTACGAGCAGTACTTC
D: NA
length: 13
size: NA
V: TRBV27
J: TRBJ2-7

CDR3: CASSLAGPTYEQYF
DNA: TGTGCCAGCAGCTTAGCGGGGCCGACCTACGAGCAGTACTTC
D: NA
length: 14
size: few
V: TRBV7-2
J: TRBJ2-7

CDR3: CASSEDSGGRVDTQYF
DNA: TGTGCCAGCAGCGAAGATAGCGGGGGGCGTGTAGATACGCAGTATTTT
D: TRBD2
length: 16
size: NA
V: TRBV11-2
J: TRBJ2-3

CDR3: CASSLSGGLEEQYF
DNA: TGCGCCAGCAGCTTGTCAGGGGGTCTAGAGGAGCAGTACTTC
D: TRBD1
length: 14
size: few
V: TRBV5-1
J: TRBJ2-7

CDR3: CASTWEERDNSPLHF
DNA: TGTGCCAGCACTTGGGAAGAACGGGATAATTCACCCCTCCACTTT
D: NA
length: 15
size: few
V: TRBV25-1
J: TRBJ1-6

CDR3: CASRPQGVNTEAFF
DNA: TGCGCCAGCAGACCACAGGGGGTGAACACTGAAGCTTTCTTT
D: TRBD1
length: 14
size: few
V: TRBV4-1
J: TRBJ1-1

CDR3: CASSPESGGARDTQYF
DNA: TGCGCCAGCAGCCCGGAGAGCGGGGGGGCGAGAGATACGCAGTATTTT
D: TRBD2
length: 16
size: many
V: TRBV4-1
J: TRBJ2-3

CDR3: CSVVRTGRTDTQYF
DNA: TGCAGCGTTGTTAGAACAGGCCGCACAGATACGCAGTATTTT
D: NA
length: 14
size: NA
V: TRBV29-1
J: TRBJ2-3

CDR3: CASSAASGGGETQYF
DNA: TGTGCCAGCAGTGCAGCTAGCGGGGGCGGGGAGACCCAGTACTTC
D: TRBD2
length: 15
size: NA
V: TRBV6-6
J: TRBJ2-5

CDR3: CASSVESGGRGETQYF
DNA: TGTGCCAGCAGCGTAGAAAGCGGGGGCCGGGGGGAGACCCAGTACTTC
D: TRBD2
length: 16
size: NA
V: TRBV9
J: TRBJ2-5

CDR3: CSVDGTNTEAFF
DNA: TGCAGCGTTGACGGGACGAACACTGAAGCTTTCTTT
D: NA
length: 12
size: NA
V: TRBV29-1
J: TRBJ1-1

CDR3: CASSPLRVDSTNSPLHF
DNA: TGTGCCAGCAGCCCTCTTCGGGTCGACAGTACGAATTCACCCCTCCACTTT
D: NA
length: 17
size: NA
V: TRBV7-6
J: TRBJ1-6

CDR3: CSVDEGTGGAFF
DNA: TGCAGCGTTGACGAAGGCACAGGGGGCGCTTTCTTT
D: TRBD1
length: 12
size: NA
V: TRBV29-1
J: TRBJ1-1

CDR3: CSAKIDRGVGNIQYF
DNA: TGCAGCGCCAAAATCGACAGGGGAGTTGGTAACATTCAGTACTTC
D: TRBD1
length: 15
size: NA
V: TRBV29-1
J: TRBJ2-4

CDR3: CSMTSGGNEQFF
DNA: TGCAGCATGACTAGCGGGGGGAATGAGCAGTTCTTC
D: TRBD2
length: 12
size: NA
V: TRBV29-1
J: TRBJ2-1

CDR3: CASSQGLLSGANVLTF
DNA: TGCGCCAGCAGCCAAGGCCTACTCTCGGGGGCCAACGTCCTGACTTTC
D: NA
length: 16
size: NA
V: TRBV4-1
J: TRBJ2-6

CDR3: CASSFIVTEAFF
DNA: TGTGCCAGCAGCTTTATAGTGACTGAAGCTTTCTTT
D: NA
length: 12
size: NA
V: TRBV11-2
J: TRBJ1-1

CDR3: CSVEGRDTPYEQYF
DNA: TGCAGCGTTGAGGGAAGGGACACCCCCTACGAGCAGTACTTC
D: NA
length: 14
size: NA
V: TRBV29-1
J: TRBJ2-7

CDR3: CASKAGDPNTEAFF
DNA: TGTGCCAGCAAGGCAGGGGACCCGAACACTGAAGCTTTCTTT
D: NA
length: 14
size: NA
V: TRBV27
J: TRBJ1-1

CDR3: CASSDRIFSPDGYTF
DNA: TGTGCCAGCAGCGACAGAATTTTTTCGCCGGATGGCTACACCTTC
D: NA
length: 15
size: NA
V: TRBV7-2
J: TRBJ1-2

CDR3: CASLREGAAFF
DNA: TGTGCCAGCCTAAGAGAAGGGGCAGCTTTCTTT
D: NA
length: 11
size: few
V: TRBV25-1
J: TRBJ1-1

CDR3: CASSLDRVNTEAFF
DNA: TGTGCCAGCAGCTTAGACAGGGTGAACACTGAAGCTTTCTTT
D: NA
length: 14
size: NA
V: TRBV7-9
J: TRBJ1-1

CDR3: CSVGDRGTGELFF
DNA: TGCAGCGTTGGGGACAGGGGCACCGGGGAGCTGTTTTTT
D: TRBD1
length: 13
size: few
V: TRBV29-1
J: TRBJ2-2

CDR3: CASSFSNNRDPIPHYGYTF
DNA: TGTGCCAGCAGTTTCTCAAATAACAGGGATCCCATACCCCACTATGGCTACACCTTC
D: NA
length: 19
size: NA
V: TRBV27
J: TRBJ1-2

CDR3: CASSEGLAGLETQYF
DNA: TGCGCCAGCAGCGAGGGACTAGCGGGGCTGGAGACCCAGTACTTC
D: TRBD2
length: 15
size: few
V: TRBV4-1
J: TRBJ2-5

CDR3: CTTNDAGTEAFF
DNA: TGCACCACGAACGACGCGGGGACTGAAGCTTTCTTT
D: NA
length: 12
size: NA
V: TRBV29-1
J: TRBJ1-1

CDR3: CALEERINYGYTF
DNA: TGTGCCCTGGAGGAGAGAATCAACTATGGCTACACCTTC
D: NA
length: 13
size: NA
V: TRBV30
J: TRBJ1-2

CDR3: CASSLTQNYEQYF
DNA: TGTGCCAGCAGTTTGACGCAGAACTACGAGCAGTACTTC
D: NA
length: 13
size: NA
V: TRBV27
J: TRBJ2-7

CDR3: CASSQDRDRDWAFF
DNA: TGCGCCAGCAGCCAAGATAGAGACAGGGATTGGGCTTTCTTT
D: TRBD1
length: 14
size: NA
V: TRBV4-1
J: TRBJ1-1

CDR3: CSTRGGTTDTQYF
DNA: TGCAGCACGAGGGGCGGGACCACAGATACGCAGTATTTT
D: NA
length: 13
size: NA
V: TRBV29-1
J: TRBJ2-3

CDR3: CASSTPGVNYGYTF
DNA: TGTGCCAGTTCTACCCCAGGGGTTAACTATGGCTACACCTTC
D: NA
length: 14
size: NA
V: TRBV25-1
J: TRBJ1-2

CDR3: CASSIGSPTYTEAFF
DNA: TGTGCCAGTAGTATAGGGTCACCTACCTACACTGAAGCTTTCTTT
D: NA
length: 15
size: few
V: TRBV19
J: TRBJ1-1

CDR3: CSAVQGWRTYEQYF
DNA: TGCAGCGCTGTCCAGGGTTGGCGTACCTACGAGCAGTACTTC
D: NA
length: 14
size: few
V: TRBV29-1
J: TRBJ2-7

CDR3: CASSLGAQHNEQFF
DNA: TGTGCCAGCAGCTTAGGGGCGCAACACAATGAGCAGTTCTTC
D: NA
length: 14
size: NA
V: TRBV11-2
J: TRBJ2-1

CDR3: CASSLGTGDNSPLHF
DNA: TGCGCCAGCAGCCTCGGGACAGGTGATAATTCACCCCTCCACTTT
D: TRBD1
length: 15
size: NA
V: TRBV4-1
J: TRBJ1-6

CDR3: CASSQEGGHLLQGEQFF
DNA: TGTGCCAGCAGCCAAGAAGGGGGTCACTTACTTCAGGGTGAGCAGTTCTTC
D: NA
length: 17
size: NA
V: TRBV14
J: TRBJ2-1

CDR3: CASSQFSGRAYEQYF
DNA: TGTGCCAGCAGCCAATTTTCCGGGCGGGCTTACGAGCAGTACTTC
D: NA
length: 15
size: NA
V: TRBV13
J: TRBJ2-7

CDR3: CASSSGGYEQYF
DNA: TGTGCCAGCAGTTCAGGGGGCTACGAGCAGTACTTC
D: TRBD1
length: 12
size: NA
V: TRBV27
J: TRBJ2-7

CDR3: CASRTGQGTQPQHF
DNA: TGTGCCAGCAGGACCGGACAGGGAACTCAGCCCCAGCATTTT
D: TRBD1
length: 14
size: NA
V: TRBV2
J: TRBJ1-5

CDR3: CASSQGTGELFF
DNA: TGCGCCAGCAGCCAAGGAACCGGGGAGCTGTTTTTT
D: NA
length: 12
size: NA
V: TRBV4-1
J: TRBJ2-2

CDR3: CASSLGANQPQHF
DNA: TGTGCCAGCAGCTTGGGGGCCAATCAGCCCCAGCATTTT
D: NA
length: 13
size: NA
V: TRBV5-4
J: TRBJ1-5

CDR3: CASSSGGPNTGELFF
DNA: TGTGCCAGCAGTTCAGGGGGACCCAACACCGGGGAGCTGTTTTTT
D: TRBD1
length: 15
size: few
V: TRBV28
J: TRBJ2-2

CDR3: CSVEGYRTSGDYEQYF
DNA: TGCAGCGTTGAAGGCTACCGGACTAGCGGGGATTACGAGCAGTACTTC
D: TRBD2
length: 16
size: NA
V: TRBV29-1
J: TRBJ2-7

CDR3: CASSLRQGDVYGYTF
DNA: TGTGCCAGCAGTCTCCGACAGGGGGATGTCTATGGCTACACCTTC
D: TRBD1
length: 15
size: NA
V: TRBV6-5
J: TRBJ1-2

CDR3: CASSQGEGNLETQYF
DNA: TGTGCCAGCAGCCAAGGGGAGGGGAACTTAGAGACCCAGTACTTC
D: TRBD2
length: 15
size: NA
V: TRBV14
J: TRBJ2-5

CDR3: CASSFARGSYNEQFF
DNA: TGTGCCAGCAGCTTTGCCCGAGGGTCCTACAATGAGCAGTTCTTC
D: NA
length: 15
size: once
V: TRBV11-2
J: TRBJ2-1

CDR3: CSVVGQGSYEQYF
DNA: TGCAGCGTTGTAGGACAGGGTTCCTACGAGCAGTACTTC
D: TRBD1
length: 13
size: NA
V: TRBV29-1
J: TRBJ2-7

CDR3: CASSKGPAEGYTF
DNA: TGTGCCAGTAGTAAAGGTCCCGCGGAGGGCTACACCTTC
D: NA
length: 13
size: NA
V: TRBV19
J: TRBJ1-2

CDR3: CASSFLDREQYF
DNA: TGCGCCAGCAGCTTCCTAGATAGAGAGCAGTACTTC
D: NA
length: 12
size: NA
V: TRBV5-1
J: TRBJ2-5

CDR3: CASRPLGETQYF
DNA: TGTGCCAGCAGGCCACTAGGAGAGACCCAGTACTTC
D: NA
length: 12
size: NA
V: TRBV2
J: TRBJ2-5

CDR3: CSVHQGENTEAFF
DNA: TGCAGCGTCCACCAGGGAGAGAACACTGAAGCTTTCTTT
D: NA
length: 13
size: NA
V: TRBV29-1
J: TRBJ1-1

CDR3: CSVGGLQGHYGYTF
DNA: TGCAGCGTTGGGGGTTTACAGGGACACTATGGCTACACCTTC
D: NA
length: 14
size: NA
V: TRBV29-1
J: TRBJ1-2

CDR3: CASSGASGGLNEQFF
DNA: TGTGCCAGCAGTGGGGCTAGCGGGGGACTAAATGAGCAGTTCTTC
D: TRBD2
length: 15
size: few
V: TRBV2
J: TRBJ2-1